This T cell receptor beta chain was found in a study of OX40 agonist ivuxolimab in advanced cancers. Clones were read by immunoSEQ multiplex PCR, and TCRdb kept only the in-frame ones, dropping some. The sample comprises roughly 74,000 clones, about 92% of which are singletons, and roughly 9% rests with the top ten. Trimming removed 4 bases at V and 1 base at J, with 10 bases between. Looked up from germline, CDR1 is MNHNS and CDR2 is SASEGT. The CDR3 covers 14 residues. Systemic immunosuppression or autoimmune disease history was grounds to exclude patients. The investigators sampled blood at baseline, at cycle 4 day 1, and at cycle 7 day 1.

V usage is TRBV6-1 and J usage is TRBJ1-2; D might be TRBD1 (5 bases). The sequence derives from an adult with an advanced solid tumor such as melanoma, head and neck, liver or kidney cancer. Source: CD4+ or CD8+ T cells sorted from blood, taken in a trial of the OX40 agonist ivuxolimab. The CDR3 coding sequence is TGTGCCAGCAGTGTTGCAGGGTATAACTATGGCTACACCTTC. Amino acid sequence: CASSVAGYNYGYTF.